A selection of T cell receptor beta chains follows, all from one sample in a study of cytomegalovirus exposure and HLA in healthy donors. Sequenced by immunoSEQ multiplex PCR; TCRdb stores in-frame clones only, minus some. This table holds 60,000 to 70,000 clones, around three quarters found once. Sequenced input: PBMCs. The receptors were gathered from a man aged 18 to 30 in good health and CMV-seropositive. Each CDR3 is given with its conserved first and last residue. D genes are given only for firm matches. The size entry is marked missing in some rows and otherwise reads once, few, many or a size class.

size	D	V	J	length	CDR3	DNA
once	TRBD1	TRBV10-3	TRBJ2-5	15	CAISDWDRVAETQYF	TGTGCCATCAGTGATTGGGACAGGGTAGCGGAGACCCAGTACTTC
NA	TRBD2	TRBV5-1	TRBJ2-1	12	CASSTRTSDQFF	TGCGCCAGCAGCACCAGGACTAGTGACCAGTTCTTC
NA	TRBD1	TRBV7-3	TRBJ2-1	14	CASSPGQSYNEQFF	TGTGCCAGCAGCCCGGGACAGAGCTACAATGAGCAGTTCTTC
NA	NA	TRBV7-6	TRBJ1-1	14	CASSLGELGTEAFF	TGTGCCAGCAGCTTAGGGGAGTTGGGCACTGAAGCTTTCTTT
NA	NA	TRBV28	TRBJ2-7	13	CATLASPGNEQYF	TGTGCCACCCTCGCCTCCCCAGGCAACGAGCAGTACTTC
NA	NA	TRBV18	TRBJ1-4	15	CASSPSRATNEKLFF	TGTGCCAGCTCACCATCCAGGGCTACTAATGAAAAACTGTTTTTT
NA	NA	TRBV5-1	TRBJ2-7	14	CASSLSSEGLEQYF	TGCGCCAGCAGCTTGAGCTCGGAGGGGCTCGAGCAGTACTTC
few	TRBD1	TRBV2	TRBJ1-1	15	CASNGQGAANTEAFF	TGTGCCAGCAACGGACAGGGGGCAGCTAACACTGAAGCTTTCTTT
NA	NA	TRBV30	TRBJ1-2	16	CAWSRHQGLTLVGYTF	TGTGCCTGGAGCCGGCACCAGGGACTGACTTTAGTTGGCTACACCTTC
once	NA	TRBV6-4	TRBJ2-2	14	CASRSFSVRGELFF	TGTGCCAGCAGAAGCTTTAGTGTGAGGGGGGAGCTGTTTTTT
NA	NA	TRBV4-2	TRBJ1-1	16	CASSPLGGGLGTEAFF	TGTGCCAGCAGCCCCCTGGGAGGGGGGCTGGGTACTGAAGCTTTCTTT
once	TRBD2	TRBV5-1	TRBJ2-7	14	CASSLIAGVYEQYF	TGCGCCAGCAGCCTCATAGCGGGAGTCTACGAGCAGTACTTC
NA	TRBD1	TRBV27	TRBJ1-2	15	CASSLGQGDKYGYTF	TGTGCCAGCAGTCTAGGACAGGGGGACAAGTATGGCTACACCTTC
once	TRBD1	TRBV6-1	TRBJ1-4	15	CASSDPGQVGEKLFF	TGTGCCAGCAGTGACCCGGGACAGGTCGGTGAAAAACTGTTTTTT
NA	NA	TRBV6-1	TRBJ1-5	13	CASSEQGHQPQHF	TGTGCCAGCAGTGAACAGGGGCATCAGCCCCAGCATTTT
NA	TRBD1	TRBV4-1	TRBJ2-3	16	CASSQDRPGGTDTQYF	TGCGCCAGCAGCCAAGATAGGCCAGGGGGTACAGATACGCAGTATTTT
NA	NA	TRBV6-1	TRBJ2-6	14	CATLVPSGANVLTF	TGTGCCACTCTAGTCCCTAGCGGGGCCAACGTCCTGACTTTC
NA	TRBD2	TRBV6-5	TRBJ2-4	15	CASGRGKGAKNIQYF	TGTGCCAGCGGGCGGGGGAAGGGAGCCAAAAACATTCAGTACTTC
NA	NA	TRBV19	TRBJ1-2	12	CASNSLDYGYTF	TGTGCCAGTAACAGCCTTGACTATGGCTACACCTTC
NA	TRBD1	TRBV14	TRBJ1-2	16	CASSPQGQGGIEGYTF	TGTGCCAGCAGCCCCCAGGGACAGGGAGGTATTGAAGGCTACACCTTC
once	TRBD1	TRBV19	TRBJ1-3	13	CASRGQAGNTIYF	TGTGCCAGTAGGGGACAGGCTGGAAACACCATATATTTT
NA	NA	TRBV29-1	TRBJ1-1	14	CRSERGSANTEAFF	TGCAGGTCTGAGAGGGGGAGCGCGAACACTGAAGCTTTCTTT
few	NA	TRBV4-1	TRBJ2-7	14	CASSPQTSSYEQYF	TGCGCCAGCAGCCCCCAGACTAGCTCCTACGAGCAGTACTTC
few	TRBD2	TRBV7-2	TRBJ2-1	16	CASSSRAGESYNEQFF	TGTGCCAGCAGCTCCAGAGCGGGAGAATCCTACAATGAGCAGTTCTTC
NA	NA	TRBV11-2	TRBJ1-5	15	CASSFGQNSNQPQHF	TGTGCCAGCAGTTTTGGACAGAATAGCAATCAGCCCCAGCATTTT
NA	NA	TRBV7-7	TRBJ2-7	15	CASSLMDSYSYEQYF	TGTGCTAGCAGCTTAATGGACAGCTACTCCTACGAGCAGTACTTC
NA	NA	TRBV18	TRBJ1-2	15	CASSPPRQLNYGYTF	TGTGCCAGCTCACCACCAAGACAGCTAAACTATGGCTACACCTTC
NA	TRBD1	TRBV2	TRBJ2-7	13	CASSPDRAYEQYF	TGTGCCAGCAGTCCTGACAGGGCGTACGAGCAGTACTTC
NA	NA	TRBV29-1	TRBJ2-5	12	CSVGAQEETQYF	TGCAGCGTGGGGGCGCAGGAAGAGACCCAGTACTTC
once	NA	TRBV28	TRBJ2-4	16	CASRRQDLIAKNIQYF	TGTGCCAGCAGACGACAGGACCTTATAGCCAAAAACATTCAGTACTTC
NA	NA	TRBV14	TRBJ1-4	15	CASSQVGGLSEKLFF	TGTGCCAGCAGCCAAGTAGGAGGGCTGTCTGAAAAACTGTTTTTT
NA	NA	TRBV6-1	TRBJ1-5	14	CASREIDGSQPQHF	TGTGCCAGCAGAGAAATAGACGGGTCTCAGCCCCAGCATTTT
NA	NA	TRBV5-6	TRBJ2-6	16	CASSSSLISGANVLTF	TGTGCCAGCAGCTCCTCCCTAATCTCTGGGGCCAACGTCCTGACTTTC
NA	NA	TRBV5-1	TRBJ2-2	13	CASSPLESGELFF	TGCGCCAGCAGCCCTTTAGAGTCCGGGGAGCTGTTTTTT
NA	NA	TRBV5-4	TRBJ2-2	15	CASSFGGLYTGELFF	TGTGCCAGCAGCTTTGGTGGCCTGTACACCGGGGAGCTGTTTTTT
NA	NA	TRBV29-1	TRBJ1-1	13	CSVEGGGLTEAFF	TGCAGCGTTGAAGGGGGGGGCCTCACTGAAGCTTTCTTT
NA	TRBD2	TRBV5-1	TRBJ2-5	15	CASRPLAGGVETQYF	TGCGCCAGCCGACCACTAGCGGGAGGGGTAGAGACCCAGTACTTC
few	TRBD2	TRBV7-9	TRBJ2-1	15	CASSSYSGLVVEQFF	TGTGCCAGCAGCTCCTACTCGGGACTAGTCGTTGAGCAGTTCTTC
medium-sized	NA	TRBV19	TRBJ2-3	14	CASTSGEGTDTQYF	TGTGCCAGTACATCAGGGGAAGGCACAGATACGCAGTATTTT
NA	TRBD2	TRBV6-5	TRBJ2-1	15	CASSGLAGDYNEQFF	TGTGCCAGCAGTGGGCTAGCGGGCGATTACAATGAGCAGTTCTTC
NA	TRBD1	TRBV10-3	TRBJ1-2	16	CAISEGNRDSHYGYTF	TGTGCCATCAGTGAGGGGAACCGGGACAGTCACTATGGCTACACCTTC
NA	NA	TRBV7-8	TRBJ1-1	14	CASSPPGGGTGAFF	TGTGCCAGCAGCCCCCCGGGAGGGGGAACGGGAGCTTTCTTT